This TCR beta chain is drawn from a study of T-cell memory formation after mild COVID-19. Study context: Largely donor-specific sequence clusters came from two donors.

A single record per CDR3 protein comes from TCRdb applying MiXCR to the 5' RACE reads. The sample includes roughly 300,000 distinct CDR3 sequences, roughly 16% seen only once; the top ten take roughly 25%. Worth noting for this clonotype: Its antigen remains unidentified.

Study-wide results and caveats: In pre-infection memory, a portion of responding clones appeared, which suggested that cross-reactive memory joined. Contracting clones from day 15 to 85 showed balanced CD4/CD8; later expanders favored CD4+.

Deletions cut 0 bases from V and 4 bases from J, with 11 bases between. Germline V gives CDR1 SGHRS, CDR2 YFSETQ. This CDR3 is 15 amino acids long. The rearrangement joins TRBV5-1 to TRBJ2-1; D ambiguous. Input material: PBMCs or a T cell subset sorted from them (not recorded which). The TCR was taken from a young man who had mild COVID-19 (a few samples of this study predate the infection). Cell type and time point are not known. Here the CDR3 reads CASSLAVLTYNEQFF. The CDR3 DNA reads as TGCGCCAGCAGCTTGGCTGTCCTTACATACAATGAGCAGTTCTTC. Together with reference TRBV5-1 and TRBJ2-1, the CDR3 gives the full variable domain: KAGVTQTPRYLIKTRGQQVTLSCSPISGHRSVSWYQQTPGQGLQFLFEYFSETQRNKGNFPGRFSGRQFSNSRSEMNVSTLELGDSALYLCASSLAVLTYNEQFFGPGTRLTVL.